A single TCR beta chain is shown here with its context. The germline V gene encodes CDR1 SGHRS and CDR2 YFSETQ. This CDR3 region has 16 residues. The V and J ends lost 4 bases and 0 bases respectively, with 11 bases between them. This entry is derived from a study of blood T cell repertoires in COVID-19. Clones were read by immunoSEQ multiplex PCR, and TCRdb kept only the in-frame ones, dropping some. In the table there are fewer than 600,000 clones, about 91% of which are singletons. This chain links TRBV5-1 with TRBJ1-6, with D tentatively TRBD1 (6 bases). This sequence was found in a man aged 18 to 35 with COVID-19, enrolled during active disease. Sequencing was done on a sample of peripheral blood. The CDR3 spells CASSRTQGSYNSPLHF. The CDR3 DNA reads as TGCGCCAGCAGCCGCACACAGGGCTCCTATAATTCACCCCTCCACTTT.